What follows are 31 T cell receptor beta chains derived from one specimen sequenced in a study of control samples from healthy donors and cancer patients. This table comes from immunoSEQ multiplex PCR, and its TCRdb copy is limited to in-frame clones, with some not included. The table has fewer than 200,000 clones, around 93% seen once. The sequencing input was blood. The receptor set was obtained from a man aged 18 to 30 in good health.

The chain is built from TRBV28 and TRBJ1-6; possible D gene TRBD1, 6 bases. The CDR3 spans 15 residues. Trimming removed 2 bases from V and 9 bases from J, with 14 bases in between. Germline CDR1 reads MDHEN; CDR2 reads SYDVKM. CDR3 DNA: TGTGCCAGCAGTTTAACTTTCCAGGGGAGTTCACCCCTCCACTTT. Protein sequence: CASSLTFQGSSPLHF.

This chain joins TRBV7-3 and TRBJ2-3; D is unclear. V was clipped by 4 bases and J by 7 bases, with 21 bases between them. Germline assignment: CDR1 SGHTA and CDR2 FQGTGA. The CDR3 sequence is 16 residues long. The CDR3 loop is CASSSDSTNALNTQYF. The CDR3 DNA sequence: TGTGCCAGCAGCTCTGACTCAACCAACGCTCTGAATACGCAGTATTTT.

Here the CDR3 DNA reads TGCGCCAGCAGCAATCAGGGGGCGGGGGACACTGAAGCTTTCTTT. Translation gives CASSNQGAGDTEAFF. The genes are TRBV5-1 and TRBJ1-1; 8 bases are a match to TRBD1. Trimming took 4 bases from V and 3 from J; bases not matched to a gene: 8. This CDR3 has 15 residues. Per the germline V gene, CDR1 is SGHRS and CDR2 is YFSETQ.

This chain joins TRBV12-5 and TRBJ2-2; 12 positions match TRBD2. CDR3 size: 19 residues. Trimming took 6 bases from V and 7 from J; bases not matched to a gene: 18. Looked up from germline, CDR1 is LGHNT and CDR2 is FRNRAP. The CDR3 region is CASGPGVGLAGGLHGELFF. Here the CDR3 DNA reads TGTGCTAGTGGACCAGGCGTGGGGCTAGCGGGGGGGCTGCACGGGGAGCTGTTTTTT.

This chain uses TRBV5-4 with TRBJ1-2; D not resolved. The CDR3 has 15 amino acids. Germline loops: CDR1 SGHNT, CDR2 YYREEE (reference sequence). V lost 4 bases to trimming and J lost 6 bases, with 19 bases between them. The CDR3 DNA sequence: TGTGCCAGCAGCCTCAGCGTGGGAGGGAGGCATGGCTACACCTTC. Translation gives CASSLSVGGRHGYTF.

As to this clone: The sample contains more than one DNA sequence encoding this CDR3. V is TRBV2 and J is TRBJ2-1; 10 bases fit TRBD2. The CDR3 runs to 14 residues. Trimming at V came to 4 bases and at J to 4 bases, leaving 1 base not matched to a gene. CDR1 and CDR2 from the germline V gene are SNHLY and FYNNEI. The CDR3 protein is CASSASGGYNEQFF. CDR3 nucleotides: TGTGCCAGCAGTGCTAGCGGGGGATACAATGAGCAGTTCTTC.

The chain couples TRBV21-1 to TRBJ1-2; the DNA was not used to check the table's D call, TRBD1. TRBV21-1 is listed as a pseudogene. The CDR3 is 14 residues long. CDR3 protein: CASSKGGQLYGYTF. CDR3 in DNA: TGTGCCAGCAGCAAAGGGGGACAGCTCTATGGCTACACCTTC.

The chain links TRBV7-6 to TRBJ1-6; D remains ambiguous. The CDR3 sequence is 16 residues long. Germline values: CDR1 SGHVS, CDR2 FNYEAQ. Trimming took 4 bases from V and 0 from J, leaving 10 bases between them. As DNA, the CDR3 is TGTGCCAGCAGCTCCCGGGCGAGCTCCTATAATTCACCCCTCCACTTT. It translates to CASSSRASSYNSPLHF.

The chain combines TRBV5-1 with TRBJ2-7, with a possible D match to TRBD1 (6 bases). The germline CDR1 and CDR2 sequences are SGHRS and YFSETQ. Trimming pared 4 bases from V and 0 bases from J, leaving 14 bases between. The length of the CDR3 is 15 residues. CDR3 sequence (DNA): TGCGCCAGCAGCCCCAGGGGCGAGAGCTCCTACGAGCAGTACTTC. Translating it yields CASSPRGESSYEQYF. The entire variable domain, with the rest obtained from reference TRBV5-1 and TRBJ2-7, is as follows: KAGVTQTPRYLIKTRGQQVTLSCSPISGHRSVSWYQQTPGQGLQFLFEYFSETQRNKGNFPGRFSGRQFSNSRSEMNVSTLELGDSALYLCASSPRGESSYEQYFGPGTRLTVT.

This clone has a handful of counts. The chain combines TRBV18 with TRBJ2-4; D is unclear. V dropped 3 bases and J dropped 0 bases, with 3 bases sitting between them. Per the germline V gene, CDR1 is KGHSH and CDR2 is LQKENI. This CDR3 is built from 13 residues. The CDR3 DNA reads TGTGCCAGCTCACCGATAGCCAAAAACATTCAGTACTTC. It yields the protein CASSPIAKNIQYF.

The V and J genes are TRBV6-2 or TRBV6-3 and TRBJ1-1; D gene ambiguous. Trimming removed 5 bases from V and 4 bases from J, with 5 bases in between. The CDR3 runs to 11 residues. CDR1 and CDR2 from the germline V gene are MNHEY and SVGEGT. In nucleotides, the CDR3 is TGTGCCAGCAGTAGGACCACTGAAGCTTTCTTT. Its translation is CASSRTTEAFF.

This chain links TRBV5-6 with TRBJ2-7, with TRBD1 as a possible D gene (6 bases). V shed 2 bases and J shed 1 base, with 16 bases lying between them. Germline V lookup: CDR1 SGHDT, CDR2 YYEEEE. The CDR3 loop spans 16 amino acids. The CDR3 DNA follows: TGTGCCAGCAGCTTCCCCCGGGGCCAGGGGTCCTACGAGCAGTACTTC. Translated, it gives CASSFPRGQGSYEQYF.

This sequence joins TRBV6-5 and TRBJ2-1; D is unclear. V was pared by 6 bases and J by 8 bases, with 14 bases between. The CDR3 extends over 13 amino acids. CDR1 MNHEY and CDR2 SVGAGI come from the germline V gene. DNA of the CDR3: TGTGCCAGCAGAAGGGCCGTGGGCGATGAGCAGTTCTTC. Protein sequence: CASRRAVGDEQFF.

This rearrangement joins TRBV14 to TRBJ2-7; 8 bases match TRBD1. V gave up 3 bases and J gave up 5 bases; unmatched junction bases: 6. The CDR3 has 14 amino acids. The germline gives CDR1 SGHDN, CDR2 FVKESK. The CDR3 is CASSHQGAGNEQYF. CDR3 sequence (DNA): TGTGCCAGCAGCCACCAGGGGGCCGGCAACGAGCAGTACTTC.

This sequence joins TRBV7-2 and TRBJ2-3; no reliable D call. With 2 bases removed from V and 2 bases from J, the gap between germline ends came to 14 bases. The CDR3 spans 16 residues. Per germline, CDR1 SGHTA and CDR2 FQGNSA. Here the CDR3 DNA reads TGTGCCAGCAGCTTATCCGGACCGACCCACACAGATACGCAGTATTTT. Its protein product is CASSLSGPTHTDTQYF.

The chain links TRBV7-2 to TRBJ1-6; TRBD1 is a possible D gene (6 bases). This CDR3 contains 13 residues. The germline CDR1 and CDR2 sequences are SGHTA and FQGNSA. The V gene lost 3 bases and the J gene lost 10 bases, with 10 bases spanning the gap. CDR3 region: CASSLRTVSPLHF. Written as DNA, the CDR3 is TGTGCCAGCAGCTTGCGGACAGTCTCACCCCTCCACTTT.

The rearrangement joins TRBV12-5 to TRBJ2-1; D perhaps matches TRBD1 (5 bases). Germline loops: CDR1 LGHNT, CDR2 FRNRAP. Trimming shortened V by 1 base and J by 1 base, and 14 bases separated the two germline ends. This CDR3 comprises 17 residues. CDR3: CASGLGKTGISYNEQFF. CDR3 DNA sequence: TGTGCTAGTGGTTTGGGCAAAACAGGTATTTCCTACAATGAGCAGTTCTTC.

The genes are TRBV19 and TRBJ1-5; 9 positions match TRBD1. With V trimmed by 4 bases and J by 7 bases, 8 bases remained unmatched. The germline V gene has CDR1 LNHDA and CDR2 SQIVND (reference sequence). The CDR3 contains 15 residues. CDR3 in DNA: TGTGCCAGTAGTAGAGGACAGGGGTCGGGGCAGCCCCAGCATTTT. Translating it yields CASSRGQGSGQPQHF.

A single count supports this clone. This rearrangement joins TRBV18 to TRBJ2-5; D perhaps matches TRBD1 (6 bases). The CDR3 extends over 13 amino acids. The germline V and J ends were trimmed by 6 bases and 4 bases, with 12 bases remaining between them. CDR1 and CDR2 (germline): KGHSH, LQKENI. CDR3 residues: CASSGQGRETQYF. CDR3 bases: TGTGCCAGCTCCGGGCAGGGGCGAGAGACCCAGTACTTC.

The V call is TRBV27, the J call TRBJ1-4; TRBD1 matches at 7 bases. V was pared by 6 bases and J by 8 bases, with 12 bases of the junction left unmatched. Per germline, CDR1 MNHEY and CDR2 SMNVEV (reference sequence). The CDR3 runs to 15 residues. The CDR3 protein is CASSRTGTFGEKLFF. In DNA form, the CDR3 reads TGTGCCAGCAGCCGGACAGGCACCTTTGGAGAAAAACTGTTTTTT. Full variable domain (rest looked up from reference TRBV27 and TRBJ1-4): EAQVTQNPRYLITVTGKKLTVTCSQNMNHEYMSWYRQDPGLGLRQIYYSMNVEVTDKGDVPEGYKVSRKEKRNFPLILESPSPNQTSLYFCASSRTGTFGEKLFFGSGTQLSVL.

This clone came up once. V usage is TRBV5-1 and J usage is TRBJ2-3; D perhaps matches TRBD1 (5 bases). Germline CDR1 and CDR2: SGHRS and YFSETQ. CDR3 length: 14 amino acids. Trimming shortened V by 5 bases and J by 2 bases, and 12 bases separated the two germline ends. In nucleotides, the CDR3 is TGCGCCAGCAGATTGACAGCTCTCACAGATACGCAGTATTTT. Translation gives CASRLTALTDTQYF.

V is TRBV5-4 and J is TRBJ2-2; either TRBD1 or TRBD2 may supply D (5 bases each). The germline V and J ends were trimmed by 6 bases and 5 bases, with 14 bases remaining between them. The germline CDR1 and CDR2 sequences are SGHNT and YYREEE (reference sequence). The CDR3 runs 14 residues. The CDR3 region is CASTRDPGTGELFF. CDR3 bases: TGTGCCAGCACCCGGGATCCAGGGACCGGGGAGCTGTTTTTT.

Concerning this clone: At one end, the junction sequence differs from germline, possibly due to a read error. The chain joins TRBV3-1 (or the pseudogene TRBV3-2) to TRBJ2-1, with 12 bases lining up with TRBD2. The V gene's germline CDR1 is LGHDT and CDR2 YNNKEL (reference sequence). This CDR3 comprises 15 residues. For the CDR3, the DNA is TGTGCCAGCAGTCGGACTAGCGGGGCCTACACTGAGCAGTTCTTC. Protein product: CASSRTSGAYTEQFF.

The CDR3 sequence: CAISPRGGSSYNEQFF. CDR3 nucleotides: TGTGCCATCAGCCCCAGGGGTGGTAGCTCCTACAATGAGCAGTTCTTC. The chain uses TRBV10-3 and TRBJ2-1, with a weak D call TRBD1 (6 bases). The V and J ends lost 6 bases and 0 bases respectively, with 15 bases between them. Germline V lookup: CDR1 ENHRY, CDR2 SYGVKD. The CDR3 is made up of 16 amino acids.

The chain carries TRBV30 and TRBJ2-3; possible D gene TRBD1, 6 bases. CDR1 and CDR2 from the germline V gene are GTSNPN and SVGIG (reference sequence). The CDR3 spans 12 residues. Deletions cut 8 bases from V and 1 base from J, with 10 bases between. This chain's CDR3 is CAGRQGTDTQYF. CDR3 sequence (DNA): TGTGCCGGGCGACAGGGCACAGATACGCAGTATTTT.

The gene calls are TRBV2 and TRBJ2-1; D not certain. CDR3 length: 12 residues. Germline-derived CDR1 and CDR2 are SNHLY and FYNNEI. Trimming shortened V by 3 bases and J by 7 bases, and 7 bases separated the two germline ends. The CDR3 reads CASSDAENEQFF. CDR3 bases: TGTGCCAGCAGTGATGCGGAAAATGAGCAGTTCTTC.

The chain is built from TRBV2 and TRBJ1-4; TRBD1 matches 7 bases. The CDR3 length is 15 residues. Germline CDR1 and CDR2: SNHLY and FYNNEI. Losses at the gene ends were 4 bases for V and 4 bases for J; bases not matched to a gene: 6. The CDR3 protein is CASSVRGGGNEKLFF. DNA for the CDR3: TGTGCCAGCAGTGTAAGAGGGGGCGGTAATGAAAAACTGTTTTTT.

This clone occurred once. This sequence joins TRBV24-1 and TRBJ1-3; D is uncertain. V dropped 0 bases and J dropped 4 bases, with 3 bases sitting between them. Germline V CDR1 and CDR2: KGHDR, SFDVKD. This CDR3 has 13 residues. As DNA, the CDR3 is TGTGCCACCAGTGATTTGAACGGAAACACCATATATTTT. This gives the protein CATSDLNGNTIYF.

The CDR3 loop is CAISESINTEAFF. DNA for the CDR3: TGTGCCATCAGTGAGTCTATTAACACTGAAGCTTTCTTT. The chain employs TRBV10-3 and TRBJ1-1; D is undetermined. The CDR3 runs to 13 residues. CDR1 is ENHRY, CDR2 SYGVKD, per germline. Trimming left V 0 bases short and J 2 bases short, with 4 bases between.

This rearrangement joins TRBV6-5 to TRBJ2-7; TRBD1 might be the D (6 bases). Germline-derived CDR1 and CDR2 are MNHEY and SVGAGI. Trimming pared 6 bases from V and 0 bases from J, leaving 12 bases between. The CDR3 length is 14 residues. CDR3 amino acids: CASRSDRFSYEQYF. For the CDR3, the DNA is TGTGCCAGCAGGTCCGACAGGTTCTCCTACGAGCAGTACTTC.

The CDR3 is CASSPSGGAYEQFF. CDR3 DNA: TGTGCCAGCAGCCCTAGCGGGGGGGCCTATGAGCAGTTCTTC. The chain uses TRBV7-3 and TRBJ2-1; 12 bases line up with TRBD2. Trimming took 5 bases from V and 8 from J; bases not matched to a gene: 4. Per the germline V gene, CDR1 is SGHTA and CDR2 is FQGTGA. The CDR3 spans 14 residues.